What follows describes a single T cell receptor beta chain. It has no known antigen specificity. Per-base quality was not reported, and no clone a single base away is much larger than it. Other DNA sequences in the sample encode the same CDR3. This specimen belongs to a study of Ad26.COV2.S vaccination and SARS-CoV-2 variants (dated by TCRdb to about 2021). For the wider study: Vaccine-arm donors were drawn from COV1001, a multicentre, randomized, double-blind, placebo-controlled phase I-IIa trial of Ad26.COV2.S in healthy adults. TCRbeta repertoire sequencing was used to assess the specificity and breadth of SARS-CoV-2-reactive T cell receptors after Ad26.COV2.S vaccination. A total of 32 samples were included in the TCR-sequenced set, comprising some 20 Ad26.COV2.S vaccine recipients, 5 placebo recipients and 8 SARS-CoV-2 convalescent individuals. Trial participants were randomized into five groups of five: low-dose or high-dose Ad26.COV2.S given once or twice, or placebo on both occasions. Ad26.COV2.S was given intramuscularly at 5x10^10 or 1x10^11 viral particles, as a single shot or as two shots 56 days apart. Investigators did not know the trial group allocation while performing experiments and assessing outcomes.

The study at large found these results: Compared with placebo recipients, Ad26.COV2.S recipients showed higher spike-specific TCR breadth (P = 0.0014). The study was not powered for comparison of responses between vaccine doses or regimens. Vaccine and placebo recipients had similar non-spike TCR breadth, a finding consistent with the vaccine containing only spike. Substantial breadth of spike-specific CD8+ and CD4+ T cell responses was reported after vaccination. According to the authors, total T cell responses may have been underestimated by the TCR breadth and depth analyses.

V was cut back by 1 base and J by 5 bases, leaving a gap of 5 bases between them. Reading from cysteine to phenylalanine, the CDR3 counts 12 amino acids. Only the CDR3 part of the read is kept: 36 bases, read in frame from the first base. The label giving this sample's treatment or condition can be read as: roughly 18 received Ad26.COV2.S at low or high dose, single or two shots; about five received placebo; per-sample allocation not given. For vaccine and placebo recipients, the sequenced repertoires came from samples collected on day 63 after the first injection. Between 29 July and 7 August 2020, Cohort 1b enrolled some 25 adults aged 18-55 years at one site in Boston, USA. Ad26.COV2.S was a replication-incompetent adenovirus type 26 vector expressing a prefusion-stabilized SARS-CoV-2 spike protein from the original Wuhan strain. The immunoSEQ Assay was used to sequence TCRbeta CDR3 regions. After extraction, genomic DNA underwent amplification by bias-controlled multiplex PCR, followed by high-throughput sequencing. The study's processing was this. Collapsing and filtering of sequences were performed to quantify the absolute abundance of each unique TCRbeta CDR3 region. Usable DNA was measured by amplifying reference genes present in all nucleated cells, and TCRbeta template counts were normalized to that usable DNA to estimate T cell fraction. Repertoire TCRs were annotated as SARS-CoV-2-specific by exact matching of V gene, CDR3 amino acid sequence and J gene to a known reactive TCR set. The reference SARS-CoV-2 TCR set was derived from MIRA and filtered for enrichment in COVID-19-positive ImmuneCODE repertoires, a step that removed public or cross-reactive TCRs. Drawing on the MIRA antigens, annotated TCRs were analysed further at the level of specific ORF or position within ORF. Breadth was defined as annotated unique rearrangements over total unique productive rearrangements; depth was the summed frequency of those rearrangements. Group comparisons of TCR breadth used two-sided Wilcoxon rank-sum tests. Not all clones reach the TCRdb copy of this immuneACCESS table, which keeps in-frame sequences only. Checked studies attribute under half of the gap to unresolved V genes and leave the rest unexplained. The V and J calls and clone size are taken from that table; D and trimming were inferred from the DNA. Recorded for this sample are approximately 300,000 clones; 86% of them occurred a single time. Approximately 2% of the sample lies in the top ten.

The sequence came from a person aged 18 to 59 who received the Ad26.COV2.S COVID-19 vaccine or a placebo. This chain is built from TRBV12-3 or TRBV12-4 and TRBJ1-2; TRBD1 is a possible D gene, resting on 5 matching bases. The sample consisted of peripheral blood, taken in a trial of Ad26.COV2.S vaccine versus placebo. The sequenced DNA: TGTGCCAGCAGTTTAGAGGGGTATGGCTACACCTTC. Its translation is CASSLEGYGYTF.